These T cell receptor beta chains were read from a single sample in a study of blood T cell repertoires in COVID-19. Generated by immunoSEQ multiplex PCR, the TCRdb table keeps only in-frame clones and is missing some. The sample contains 200,000 to 250,000 clones, over 75% of which appear only once. Specimen: PBMCs or T cells enriched from blood (not recorded which). Receptor source: a young man with acute COVID-19. CDR3s include the opening cysteine and the closing phenylalanine or tryptophan. Each record gives: V gene, CDR3 length, D gene, J gene, clone size, CDR3 DNA, CDR3 protein. D genes are given only for firm matches. Rows give clone size only sometimes, using once, few, many, or a class for an expanded clone.

>TRBV2|14|TRBD1|TRBJ2-7|-
TGTGCCAGCAGTTCTGGGACAGGGGCCTACGAGCAGTACTTC
CASSSGTGAYEQYF
>TRBV5-1|14|-|TRBJ2-1|-
TGCGCCAGCGGTCCTACTAGTCCCTACAATGAGCAGTTCTTC
CASGPTSPYNEQFF
>TRBV7-3|16|-|TRBJ2-2|-
TGTGCCAGCAGCTTAATGCAGGGTGCGAACACCGGGGAGCTGTTTTTT
CASSLMQGANTGELFF
>TRBV11-2|16|TRBD2|TRBJ2-3|-
TGTGCCAGCAGCGCCTGGACTAGCGGACGCACAGATACGCAGTATTTT
CASSAWTSGRTDTQYF
>TRBV4-2|14|-|TRBJ1-6|-
TGTGCCAGCAGCCGCGAACAGGTCAATTCACCCCTCCACTTT
CASSREQVNSPLHF
>TRBV5-1|15|-|TRBJ1-3|once
TGCGCCAGCAGCTTGGGCAGGGACGGAGGGAACACCATATATTTT
CASSLGRDGGNTIYF
>TRBV19|14|-|TRBJ1-2|-
TGTGCCAGTAGTCCGGCGGACTCCTTCTATGGCTACACCTTC
CASSPADSFYGYTF
>TRBV11-3|16|TRBD2|TRBJ2-3|-
TGTGCCAGCAGCTTCGGAAGCGGGGGAGGCACAGATACGCAGTATTTT
CASSFGSGGGTDTQYF
>TRBV2|14|TRBD2|TRBJ2-7|-
TGTGCCAGCAGGATAGCGGGAATCTCCTACGAGCAGTACTTC
CASRIAGISYEQYF
>TRBV12-3/TRBV12-4|13|-|TRBJ1-3|-
TGTGCCGCTGGGGGGGACTCTGGAAACACCATATATTTT
CAAGGDSGNTIYF
>TRBV18|13|TRBD2|TRBJ2-7|-
TGTGCCAGCTCACCGGTGGGGGGGGGCGAGCAGTACTTC
CASSPVGGGEQYF